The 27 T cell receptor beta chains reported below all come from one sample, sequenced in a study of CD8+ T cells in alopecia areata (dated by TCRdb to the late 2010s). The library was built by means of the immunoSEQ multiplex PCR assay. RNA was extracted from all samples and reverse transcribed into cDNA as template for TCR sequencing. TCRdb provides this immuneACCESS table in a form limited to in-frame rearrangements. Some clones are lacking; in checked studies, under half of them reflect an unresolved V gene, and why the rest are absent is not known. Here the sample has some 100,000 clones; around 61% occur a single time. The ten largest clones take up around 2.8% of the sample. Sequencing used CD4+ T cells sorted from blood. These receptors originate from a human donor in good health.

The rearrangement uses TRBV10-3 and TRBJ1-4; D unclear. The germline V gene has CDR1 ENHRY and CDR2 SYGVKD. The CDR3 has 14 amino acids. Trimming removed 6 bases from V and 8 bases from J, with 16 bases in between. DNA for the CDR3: TGTGCCATCAGCTCGACGGGAAGAGGGGAAAAACTGTTTTTT. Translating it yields CAISSTGRGEKLFF.

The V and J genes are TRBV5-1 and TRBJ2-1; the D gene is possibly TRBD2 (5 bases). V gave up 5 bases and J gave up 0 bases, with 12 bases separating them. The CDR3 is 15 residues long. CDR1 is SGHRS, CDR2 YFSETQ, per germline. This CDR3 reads CASRPASYSYNEQFF. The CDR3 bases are TGCGCCAGCAGGCCCGCTAGCTACTCCTACAATGAGCAGTTCTTC.

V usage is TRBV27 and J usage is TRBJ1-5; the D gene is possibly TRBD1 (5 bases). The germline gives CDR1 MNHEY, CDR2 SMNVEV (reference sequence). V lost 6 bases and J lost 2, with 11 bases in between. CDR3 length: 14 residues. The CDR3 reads CASRREGGNQPQHF. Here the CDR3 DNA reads TGTGCCAGCAGGAGGGAAGGGGGCAATCAGCCCCAGCATTTT.

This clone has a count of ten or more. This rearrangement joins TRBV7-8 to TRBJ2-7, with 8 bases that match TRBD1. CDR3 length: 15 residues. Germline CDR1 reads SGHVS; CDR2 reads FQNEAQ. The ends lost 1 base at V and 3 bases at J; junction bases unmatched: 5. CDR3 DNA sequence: TGTGCCAGCAGCTTAGATGGGACAGGTAGCTACGAGCAGTACTTC. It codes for CASSLDGTGSYEQYF.

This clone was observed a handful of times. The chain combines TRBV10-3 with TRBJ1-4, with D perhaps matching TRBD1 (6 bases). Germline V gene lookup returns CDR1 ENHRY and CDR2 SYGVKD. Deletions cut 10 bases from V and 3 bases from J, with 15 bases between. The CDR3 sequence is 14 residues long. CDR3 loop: CATQTGRSNEKLFF. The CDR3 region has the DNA TGTGCCACCCAAACAGGGAGATCTAATGAAAAACTGTTTTTT.

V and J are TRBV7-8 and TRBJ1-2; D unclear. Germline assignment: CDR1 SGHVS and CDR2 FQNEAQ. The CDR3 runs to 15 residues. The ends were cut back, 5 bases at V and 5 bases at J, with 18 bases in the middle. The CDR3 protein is CASSPTHDGFYGYTF. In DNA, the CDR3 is TGTGCCAGCAGCCCAACCCACGACGGATTTTATGGCTACACCTTC.

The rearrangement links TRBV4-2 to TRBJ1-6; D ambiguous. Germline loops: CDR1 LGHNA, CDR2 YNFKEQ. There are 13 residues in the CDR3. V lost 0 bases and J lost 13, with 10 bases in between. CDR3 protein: CASSQDQVRPLHF. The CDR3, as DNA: TGTGCCAGCAGCCAAGATCAGGTCAGGCCCCTCCACTTT.

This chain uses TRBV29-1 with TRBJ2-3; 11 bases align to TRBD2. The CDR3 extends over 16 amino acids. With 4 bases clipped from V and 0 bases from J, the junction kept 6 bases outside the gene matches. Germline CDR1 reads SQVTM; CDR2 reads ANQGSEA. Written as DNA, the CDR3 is TGCAGCGTTGTACCGGCTAGCGGGGGGAGCACAGATACGCAGTATTTT. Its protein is CSVVPASGGSTDTQYF.

CDR3 DNA: TGTGCCAGCAGTCCCTTCTCCTACAATGAGCAGTTCTTC. Translating gives CASSPFSYNEQFF. The chain uses TRBV2 and TRBJ2-1; D gene uncertain. CDR3 length equals 13 residues. With 5 bases removed from V and 0 bases from J, the gap between germline ends came to 5 bases. Germline V gene sequence: CDR1 SNHLY, CDR2 FYNNEI.

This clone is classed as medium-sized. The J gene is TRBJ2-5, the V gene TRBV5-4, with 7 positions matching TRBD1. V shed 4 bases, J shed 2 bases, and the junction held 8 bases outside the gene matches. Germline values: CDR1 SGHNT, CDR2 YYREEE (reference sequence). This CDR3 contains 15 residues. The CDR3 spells CASSQLGTAQETQYF. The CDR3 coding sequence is TGTGCCAGCAGCCAACTCGGGACAGCACAAGAGACCCAGTACTTC.

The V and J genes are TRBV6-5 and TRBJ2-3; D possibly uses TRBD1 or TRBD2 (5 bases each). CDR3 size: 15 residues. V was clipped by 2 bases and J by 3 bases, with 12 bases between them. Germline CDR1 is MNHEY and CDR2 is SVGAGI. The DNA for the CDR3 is TGTGCCAGCAGTTACGAGGGGCAGGCAACAGATACGCAGTATTTT. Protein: CASSYEGQATDTQYF.

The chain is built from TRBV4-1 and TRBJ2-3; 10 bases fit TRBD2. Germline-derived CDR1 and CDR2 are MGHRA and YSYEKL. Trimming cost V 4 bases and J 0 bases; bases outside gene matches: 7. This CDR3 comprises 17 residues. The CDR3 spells CASSRSLAGASTDTQYF. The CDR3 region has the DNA TGCGCCAGCAGCCGGAGCCTAGCGGGGGCTAGCACAGATACGCAGTATTTT.

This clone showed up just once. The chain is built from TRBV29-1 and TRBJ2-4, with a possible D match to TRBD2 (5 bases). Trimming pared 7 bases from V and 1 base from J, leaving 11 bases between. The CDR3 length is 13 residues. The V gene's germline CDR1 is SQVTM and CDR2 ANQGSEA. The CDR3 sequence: CSAGERAKNIQYF. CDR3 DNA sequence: TGCAGCGCCGGGGAGCGGGCCAAAAACATTCAGTACTTC.

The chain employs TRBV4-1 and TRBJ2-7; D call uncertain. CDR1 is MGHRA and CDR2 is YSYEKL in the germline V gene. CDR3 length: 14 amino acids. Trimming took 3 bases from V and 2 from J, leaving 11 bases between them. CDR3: CASSHPGITYEQYF. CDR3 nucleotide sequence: TGCGCCAGCAGCCACCCTGGCATCACCTACGAGCAGTACTTC.

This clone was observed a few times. CDR3 residues: CASQGQGEGYTF. The CDR3 bases are TGTGCCAGTCAAGGACAGGGCGAGGGCTACACCTTC. The V and J genes are TRBV6-4 and TRBJ1-2, with 8 bases that match TRBD1. Germline CDR1 reads MRHNA; CDR2 reads SNTAGT. The V gene end was trimmed by 9 bases and the J gene end by 8 bases; junction bases not matched to a gene: 8. The CDR3 extends over 12 amino acids.

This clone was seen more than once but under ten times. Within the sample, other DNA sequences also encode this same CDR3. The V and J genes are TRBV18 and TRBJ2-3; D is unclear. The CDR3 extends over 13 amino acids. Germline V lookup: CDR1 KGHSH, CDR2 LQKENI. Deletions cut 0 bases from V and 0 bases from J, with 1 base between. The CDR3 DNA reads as TGTGCCAGCTCACCACCGAGCACAGATACGCAGTATTTT. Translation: CASSPPSTDTQYF.

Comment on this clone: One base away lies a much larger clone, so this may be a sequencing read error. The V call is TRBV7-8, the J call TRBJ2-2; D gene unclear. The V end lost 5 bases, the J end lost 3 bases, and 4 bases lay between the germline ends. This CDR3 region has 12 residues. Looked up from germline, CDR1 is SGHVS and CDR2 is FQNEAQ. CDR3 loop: CASSMDTGELFF. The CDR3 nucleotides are TGTGCCAGCAGCATGGACACCGGGGAGCTGTTTTTT.

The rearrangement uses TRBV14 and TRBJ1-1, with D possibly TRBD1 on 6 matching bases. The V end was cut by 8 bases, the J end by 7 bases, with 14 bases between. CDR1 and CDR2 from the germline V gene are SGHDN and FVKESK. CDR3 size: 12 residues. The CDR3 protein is CASARGGGEAFF. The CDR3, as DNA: TGTGCCAGCGCAAGGGGGGGAGGTGAAGCTTTCTTT.

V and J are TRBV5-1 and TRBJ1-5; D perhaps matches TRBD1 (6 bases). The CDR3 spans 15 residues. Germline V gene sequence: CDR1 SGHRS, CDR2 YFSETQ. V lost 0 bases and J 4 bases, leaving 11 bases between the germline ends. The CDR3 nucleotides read TGCGCCAGCAGCTTGGTGGGGGCCCCTAATCAGCCCCAGCATTTT. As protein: CASSLVGAPNQPQHF.

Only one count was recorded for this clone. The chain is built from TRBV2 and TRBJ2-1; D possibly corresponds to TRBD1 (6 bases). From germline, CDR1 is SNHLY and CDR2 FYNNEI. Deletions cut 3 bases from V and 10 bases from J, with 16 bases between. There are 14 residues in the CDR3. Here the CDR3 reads CASSDSRSTGEQFF. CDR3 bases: TGTGCCAGCAGTGACTCCAGGTCCACAGGGGAGCAGTTCTTC. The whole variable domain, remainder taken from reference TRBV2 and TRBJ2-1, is EPEVTQTPSHQVTQMGQEVILRCVPISNHLYFYWYRQILGQKVEFLVSFYNNEISEKSEIFDDQFSVERPDGSNFTLKIRSTKLEDSAMYFCASSDSRSTGEQFFGPGTRLTVL.

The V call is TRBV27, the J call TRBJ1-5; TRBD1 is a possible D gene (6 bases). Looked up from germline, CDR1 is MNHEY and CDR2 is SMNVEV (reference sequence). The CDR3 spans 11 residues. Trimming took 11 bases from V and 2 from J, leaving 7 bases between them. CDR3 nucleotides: TGTGCCCGACAGGGCAATCAGCCCCAGCATTTT. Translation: CARQGNQPQHF.

This CDR3 is CASSDNNFGGELFF. For the CDR3, the DNA is TGTGCCAGCAGTGATAATAACTTTGGGGGGGAGCTGTTTTTT. The V call is TRBV2, the J call TRBJ2-2; no definite D call. Trimming left V 3 bases short and J 8 bases short, with 13 bases between. The CDR3 totals 14 residues. Germline V lookup: CDR1 SNHLY, CDR2 FYNNEI.

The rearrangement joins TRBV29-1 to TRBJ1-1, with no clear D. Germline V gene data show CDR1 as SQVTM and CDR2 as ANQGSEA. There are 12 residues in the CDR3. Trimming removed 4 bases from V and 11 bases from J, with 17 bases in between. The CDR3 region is CSVGGEGLGAFF. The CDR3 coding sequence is TGCAGCGTTGGGGGTGAGGGCCTTGGGGCTTTCTTT.

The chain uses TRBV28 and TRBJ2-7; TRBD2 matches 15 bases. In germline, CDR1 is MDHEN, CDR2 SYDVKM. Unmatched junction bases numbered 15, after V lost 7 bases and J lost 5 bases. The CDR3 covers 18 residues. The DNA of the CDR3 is TGTGCCAGCACGTCCCTGGGACTAGCGGGGGGCCCCAGCGACGAGCAGTACTTC. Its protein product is CASTSLGLAGGPSDEQYF.

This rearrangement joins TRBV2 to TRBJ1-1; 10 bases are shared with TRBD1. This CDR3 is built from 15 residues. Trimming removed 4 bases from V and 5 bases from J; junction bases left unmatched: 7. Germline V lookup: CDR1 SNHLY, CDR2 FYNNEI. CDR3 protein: CASSATGGKRTEAFF. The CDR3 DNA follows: TGTGCCAGCAGTGCGACAGGGGGCAAGAGAACTGAAGCTTTCTTT.

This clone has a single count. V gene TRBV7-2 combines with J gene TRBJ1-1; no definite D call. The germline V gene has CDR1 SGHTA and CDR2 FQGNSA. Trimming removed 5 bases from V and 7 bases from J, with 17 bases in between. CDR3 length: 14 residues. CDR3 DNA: TGTGCCAGCAGCCCCCCTTGGGATGCAATTGAAGCTTTCTTT. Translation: CASSPPWDAIEAFF.

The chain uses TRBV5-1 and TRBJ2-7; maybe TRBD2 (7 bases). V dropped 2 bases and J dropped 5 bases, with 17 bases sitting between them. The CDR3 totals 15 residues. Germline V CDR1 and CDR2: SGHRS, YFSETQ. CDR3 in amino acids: CASSFGGRGRDEQYF. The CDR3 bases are TGCGCCAGCAGCTTCGGGGGGCGCGGACGGGACGAGCAGTACTTC.